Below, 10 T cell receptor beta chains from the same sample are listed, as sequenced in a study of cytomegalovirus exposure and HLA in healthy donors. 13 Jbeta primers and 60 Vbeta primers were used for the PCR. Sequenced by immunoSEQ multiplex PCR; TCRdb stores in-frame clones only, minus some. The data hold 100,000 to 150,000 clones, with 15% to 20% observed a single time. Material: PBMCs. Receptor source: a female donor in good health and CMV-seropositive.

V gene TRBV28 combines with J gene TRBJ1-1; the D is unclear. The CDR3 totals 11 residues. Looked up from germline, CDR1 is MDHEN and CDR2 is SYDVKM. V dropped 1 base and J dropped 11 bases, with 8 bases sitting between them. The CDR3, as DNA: TGTGCCAGCAGTTTATCAGGTACGGCTTTCTTT. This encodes CASSLSGTAFF.

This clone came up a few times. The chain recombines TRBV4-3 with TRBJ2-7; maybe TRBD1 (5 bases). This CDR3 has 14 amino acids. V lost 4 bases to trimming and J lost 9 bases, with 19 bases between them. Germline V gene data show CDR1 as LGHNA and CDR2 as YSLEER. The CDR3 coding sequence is TGCGCCAGCAGCCCCGGACACCTCGATCCGGGGCAGTACTTC. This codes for CASSPGHLDPGQYF.

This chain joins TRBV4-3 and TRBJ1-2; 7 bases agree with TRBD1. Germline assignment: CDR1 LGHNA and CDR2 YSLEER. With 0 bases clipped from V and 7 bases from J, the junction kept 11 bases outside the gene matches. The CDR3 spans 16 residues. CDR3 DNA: TGCGCCAGCAGCCAAGAGTCGCTAGAGGGGGCTGGTGGCTACACCTTC. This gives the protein CASSQESLEGAGGYTF.

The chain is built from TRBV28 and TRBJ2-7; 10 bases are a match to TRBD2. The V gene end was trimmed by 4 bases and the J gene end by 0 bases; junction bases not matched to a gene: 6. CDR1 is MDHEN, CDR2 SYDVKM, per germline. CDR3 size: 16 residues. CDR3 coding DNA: TGTGCCAGCAGTTCTAGCGGGAGCCAATTCTCCTACGAGCAGTACTTC. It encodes CASSSSGSQFSYEQYF.

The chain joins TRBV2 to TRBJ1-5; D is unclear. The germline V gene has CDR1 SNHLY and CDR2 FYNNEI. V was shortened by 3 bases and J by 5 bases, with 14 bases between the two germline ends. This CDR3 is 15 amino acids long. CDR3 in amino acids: CASSDIEQPDQPQHF. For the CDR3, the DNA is TGTGCCAGCAGTGACATTGAACAGCCCGATCAGCCCCAGCATTTT.

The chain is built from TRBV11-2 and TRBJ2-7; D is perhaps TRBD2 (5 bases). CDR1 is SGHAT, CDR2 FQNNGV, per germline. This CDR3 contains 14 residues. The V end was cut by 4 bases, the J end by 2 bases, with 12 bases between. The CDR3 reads CASSSAGIAYEQYF. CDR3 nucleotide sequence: TGTGCCAGCAGCTCCGCCGGGATCGCCTACGAGCAGTACTTC.

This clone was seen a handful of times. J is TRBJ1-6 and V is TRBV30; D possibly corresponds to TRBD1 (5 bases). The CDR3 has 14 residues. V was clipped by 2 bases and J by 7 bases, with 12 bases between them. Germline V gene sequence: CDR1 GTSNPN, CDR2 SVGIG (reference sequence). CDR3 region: CAWSSWGGNSPLHF. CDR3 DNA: TGTGCCTGGAGTTCCTGGGGCGGAAATTCACCCCTCCACTTT.

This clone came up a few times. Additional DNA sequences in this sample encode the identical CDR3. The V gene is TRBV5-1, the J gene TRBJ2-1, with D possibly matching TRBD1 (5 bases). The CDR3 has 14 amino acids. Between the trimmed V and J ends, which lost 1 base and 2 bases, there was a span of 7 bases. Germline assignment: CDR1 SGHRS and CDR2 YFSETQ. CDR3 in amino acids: CASSLLQAYNEQFF. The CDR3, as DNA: TGCGCCAGCAGCTTGTTACAGGCCTACAATGAGCAGTTCTTC.

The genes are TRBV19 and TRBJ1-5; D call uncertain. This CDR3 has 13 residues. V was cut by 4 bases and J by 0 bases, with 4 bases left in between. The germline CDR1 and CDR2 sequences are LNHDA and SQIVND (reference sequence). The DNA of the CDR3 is TGTGCCAGTAGTACAATTAGCAATCAGCCCCAGCATTTT. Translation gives CASSTISNQPQHF. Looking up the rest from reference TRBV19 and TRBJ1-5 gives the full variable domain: DGGITQSPKYLFRKEGQNVTLSCEQNLNHDAMYWYRQDPGQGLRLIYYSQIVNDFQKGDIAEGYSVSREKKESFPLTVTSAQKNPTAFYLCASSTISNQPQHFGDGTRLSIL.

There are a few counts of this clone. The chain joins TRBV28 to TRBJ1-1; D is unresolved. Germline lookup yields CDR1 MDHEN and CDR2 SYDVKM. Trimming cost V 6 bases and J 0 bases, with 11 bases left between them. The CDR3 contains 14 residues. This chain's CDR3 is CASRKGSMNTEAFF. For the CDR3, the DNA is TGTGCCAGCAGGAAAGGGAGCATGAACACTGAAGCTTTCTTT.